This TCR beta chain derives from a study of cytomegalovirus exposure and HLA in healthy donors. Study-wide results and limits: According to reports, the classifier identified cytomegalovirus status with high specificity and sensitivity.

Profiling relied on immunoSEQ multiplex PCR, and the TCRdb table lists in-frame clones only, not all of them. The table shows some 88,000 clones, with 96% occurring only once. As to this clone: Its antigen is unknown.

The CDR3 consists of 11 residues. CDR1 and CDR2 from the germline V gene are WSHSY and SAAADI. Deletions cut 3 bases from V and 6 bases from J, with 5 bases between. The V and J genes are TRBV10-2 and TRBJ1-2; the D is unclear. The material sequenced was PBMCs. The source of this sequence is a man aged 18 to 29 in good health and CMV-seronegative. CDR3 bases: TGCGCCAGCAGTGACGCGCATGGCTACACCTTC. Translation gives CASSDAHGYTF.